This TCR beta chain is from a study of T cells in Graves' hyperthyroidism and ophthalmopathy. This clonotype was detected once. Its antigen remains unknown. RNA transcripts gave rise to amplified TCR beta CDR3 regions. The HTBI set primed first-round TCR CDR3 RT-PCR. TCRdb recomputed calls from the multiplex PCR reads with MiXCR, one row per CDR3 protein. The sample yields approximately 530,000 distinct CDR3 sequences, over 15% seen once. The authors obtained PBMCs from around 11 ml of fresh peripheral blood. The study, taken as a whole, reports: Ophthalmopathy, which appeared later, was predicted by the model a median about 6 months before onset. Most thyroid clonotypes that were expanded above 0.001 also turned up in blood. In simple terms, a model built on 13 V-J features told ophthalmopathy apart from stable hyperthyroidism.

The germline gives CDR1 SGHTA, CDR2 FQGNSA. Trimming took 2 bases from V and 3 from J, leaving 14 bases between them. The CDR3 is made up of 15 amino acids. Sequencing was performed on blood. The J gene is TRBJ2-7, the V gene TRBV7-2; a weak D match, TRBD2 (6 bases). This sequence originates from a woman aged 18 to 35 with Graves' hyperthyroidism. The CDR3 bases are TGTGCCAGCAGCTTACGTCCGGGAGAGCTCTACGAGCAGTACTTC. Its translation: CASSLRPGELYEQYF.